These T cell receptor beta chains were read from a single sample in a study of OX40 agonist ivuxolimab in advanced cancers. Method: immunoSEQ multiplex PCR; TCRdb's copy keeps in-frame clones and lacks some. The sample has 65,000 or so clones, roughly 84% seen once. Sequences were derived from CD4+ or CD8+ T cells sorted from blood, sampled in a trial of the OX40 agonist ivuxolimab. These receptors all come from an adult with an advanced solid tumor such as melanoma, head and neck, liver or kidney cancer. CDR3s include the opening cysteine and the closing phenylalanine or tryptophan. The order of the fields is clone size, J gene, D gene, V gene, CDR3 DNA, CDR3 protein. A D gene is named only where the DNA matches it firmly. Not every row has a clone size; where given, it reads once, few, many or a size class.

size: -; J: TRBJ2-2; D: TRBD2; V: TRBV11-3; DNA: TGTGCCAGCAGCTTTAAAACTGCGGGGCCTAGCGGTAACACCGGGGAGCTGTTTTTT; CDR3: CASSFKTAGPSGNTGELFF
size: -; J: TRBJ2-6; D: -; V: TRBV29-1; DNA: TGCAGCGTTGGCTACGCTGGGGCCAACGTCCTGACTTTC; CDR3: CSVGYAGANVLTF
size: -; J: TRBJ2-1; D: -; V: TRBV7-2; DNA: TGTGCCAGCAGCTCCACCTCCAATTTTGAGCAGTTCTTC; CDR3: CASSSTSNFEQFF
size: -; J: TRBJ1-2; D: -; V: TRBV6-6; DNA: TGTGCCAGCAGTGGACAGTTCACTAACTATGGCTACACCTTC; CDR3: CASSGQFTNYGYTF
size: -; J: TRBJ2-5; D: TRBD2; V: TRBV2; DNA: TGTGCCAGCAGGGAGACTAGCGGCGCAGACGAGACCCAGTACTTC; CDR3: CASRETSGADETQYF
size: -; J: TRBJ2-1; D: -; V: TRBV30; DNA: TGTGCCTGGAGTGTGAGGACCGAAGGTGAGCAGTTCTTC; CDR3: CAWSVRTEGEQFF
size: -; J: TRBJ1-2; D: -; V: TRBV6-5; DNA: TGTGCCAGCAGTTCCACACAGGGAAGAGACTATGGCTACACCTTC; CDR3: CASSSTQGRDYGYTF
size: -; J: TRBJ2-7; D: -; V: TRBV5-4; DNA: TGTGCCAGCAGCCCCGGGACCGCCTTAGGCTACGAGCAGTACTTC; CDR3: CASSPGTALGYEQYF
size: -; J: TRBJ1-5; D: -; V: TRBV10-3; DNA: TGTGCCATCAGTGAGTCAGGTCAGCCCCAGCATTTT; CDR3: CAISESGQPQHF
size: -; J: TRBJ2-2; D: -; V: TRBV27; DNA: TGTGCCAGCAGGATGATTGGAGAGGCCACCGGGGAGCTGTTTTTT; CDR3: CASRMIGEATGELFF
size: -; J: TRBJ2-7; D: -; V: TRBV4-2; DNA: TGTGCCAGCAGCCAAGATCGAGGCCCTTCCTACGAGCAGTACTTC; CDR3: CASSQDRGPSYEQYF
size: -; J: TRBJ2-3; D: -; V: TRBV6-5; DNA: TGTGCCAGCACCCCCTTCGCGGGGCTACTAGATACGCAGTATTTT; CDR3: CASTPFAGLLDTQYF
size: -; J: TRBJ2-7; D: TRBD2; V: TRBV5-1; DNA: TGCGCCAGCAGCTTGGTAGGCCTAGCGGGAGTTGGGGAGCAGTACTTC; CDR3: CASSLVGLAGVGEQYF
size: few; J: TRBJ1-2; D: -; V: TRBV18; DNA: TGTGCCAGCTCACCAAAGGCAGGGAATAACTATGGCTACACCTTC; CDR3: CASSPKAGNNYGYTF
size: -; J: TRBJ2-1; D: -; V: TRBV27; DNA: TGTGCCAGCAGTTTCGACCTAGTTGGGCCCTACAATGAGCAGTTCTTC; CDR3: CASSFDLVGPYNEQFF
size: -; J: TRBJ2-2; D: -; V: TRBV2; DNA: TGTGCCAGCAGTGTTGAAGGGGCGAGTACCGGGGAGCTGTTTTTT; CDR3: CASSVEGASTGELFF
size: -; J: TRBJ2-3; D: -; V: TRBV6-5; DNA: TGTGCCAGCAGTTGGGGACTTTTTACGGCAGATACGCAGTATTTT; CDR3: CASSWGLFTADTQYF
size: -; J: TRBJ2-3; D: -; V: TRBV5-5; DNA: TGTGCCAGCAGCTTGGTACAGAGAGGCACAGATACGCAGTATTTT; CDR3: CASSLVQRGTDTQYF
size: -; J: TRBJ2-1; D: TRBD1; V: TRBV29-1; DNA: TGCAGCGTTGAAGATCTGGGACAGGGGCAGTTCTTC; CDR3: CSVEDLGQGQFF
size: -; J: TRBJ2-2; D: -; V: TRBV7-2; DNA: TGTGCCAGCAGCTTAGTCGGGGGCACCGGGGAGCTGTTTTTT; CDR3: CASSLVGGTGELFF